The 21 T cell receptor beta chains reported below all come from one sample, sequenced in a study of CD8 T cells in Susac syndrome. Random hexamers primed reverse transcription of about 0.45 to 1 ug RNA. TCRdb independently ran MiXCR on the immunoSEQ multiplex PCR reads; one entry per CDR3 protein. The repertoire includes approximately 150,000 distinct CDR3 sequences, around 93% of them detected once, and approximately 0.094% sits in the top ten. Sequenced: CD4+ T cells from PBMCs. The receptor source for this set is a human donor with multiple sclerosis.

The rearrangement uses TRBV18 and TRBJ2-7; TRBD1 matches 8 bases. Per the germline V gene, CDR1 is KGHSH and CDR2 is LQKENI. J lost 2 bases, V lost 3 bases, and 6 bases had no gene match. This CDR3 is 15 amino acids long. CDR3 in amino acids: CASSPGQALAYEQYF. The CDR3 bases are TGTGCCAGCTCACCGGGACAGGCTTTAGCCTACGAGCAGTACTTC.

This clonotype came up a few times. The rearrangement joins TRBV6-2 or TRBV6-3 to TRBJ2-1, with TRBD1 as a possible D gene (5 bases). CDR1 MNHEY and CDR2 SVGEGT come from the germline V gene. This CDR3 comprises 11 residues. Between the trimmed V and J ends, which lost 2 bases and 9 bases, there was a span of 5 bases. The CDR3 sequence: CASSYRGEQFF. In DNA, the CDR3 is TGTGCCAGCAGTTACAGGGGTGAGCAGTTCTTC.

The chain joins TRBV29-1 to TRBJ2-7, with 9 positions matching TRBD1. Germline values: CDR1 SQVTM, CDR2 ANQGSEA. The CDR3 extends over 13 amino acids. J gave up 5 bases and V 6 bases, and 8 bases lay outside the gene matches. The CDR3 loop is CSVSGQGRNEQYF. The CDR3 coding sequence is TGCAGCGTCTCGGGACAGGGTCGGAACGAGCAGTACTTC.

The chain has TRBV5-4 and TRBJ2-7, with 10 positions matching TRBD2. CDR3 length equals 15 residues. Germline V lookup: CDR1 SGHNT, CDR2 YYREEE (reference sequence). The trim removed 2 bases at V and 7 bases at J, leaving 9 bases unmatched. In nucleotides, the CDR3 is TGTGCCAGCAGCTTAGGAGGGCTAGCGGGAGAGGAGCAGTACTTC. Its translation: CASSLGGLAGEEQYF.

The genes are TRBV5-6 and TRBJ2-1; D is undetermined. The CDR3 is made up of 15 amino acids. Trimming removed 7 bases from V and 9 bases from J, with 23 bases in between. Germline assignment: CDR1 SGHDT and CDR2 YYEEEE. The CDR3 loop is CASSPGVQVIGEQFF. DNA for the CDR3: TGTGCCAGCTCCCCCGGCGTCCAAGTAATCGGTGAGCAGTTCTTC.

This sequence joins TRBV4-3 and TRBJ2-3; either TRBD1 or TRBD2 may supply D (7 bases each). Germline CDR1 reads LGHNA; CDR2 reads YSLEER. V was pared by 6 bases and J by 8 bases, with 24 bases between. CDR3 length: 16 amino acids. The CDR3 DNA reads as TGCGCCAGCAGTCCCCAGGGGGGGCGACCCGGGCGTACGCAGTATTTT. Its translation: CASSPQGGRPGRTQYF.

The rearrangement uses TRBV2 and TRBJ2-4; D perhaps matches TRBD1 (5 bases). Germline CDR1 and CDR2: SNHLY and FYNNEI. This CDR3 comprises 11 residues. V was trimmed by 6 bases and J by 13 bases, leaving 13 bases between them. For the CDR3, the DNA is TGTGCCAGCAGGCGGACAAGTGCGCAGTACTTC. It yields the protein CASRRTSAQYF.

The chain couples TRBV6-5 to TRBJ2-2, with a possible D match to TRBD1 (6 bases). The germline V gene has CDR1 MNHEY and CDR2 SVGAGI. CDR3 length: 16 amino acids. Deletions cut 4 bases from V and 8 bases from J, with 20 bases between. CDR3 protein: CASSWTAGTTGGELFF. As DNA, the CDR3 is TGTGCCAGCAGTTGGACCGCCGGGACAACGGGGGGGGAGCTGTTTTTT.

This chain links TRBV29-1 with TRBJ2-3; possible D gene TRBD1, 6 bases. The germline CDR1 and CDR2 sequences are SQVTM and ANQGSEA. V was cut by 7 bases and J by 5 bases, with 22 bases left in between. CDR3 length: 15 amino acids. The CDR3 reads CSAGPGQGIGDTQYF. Here the CDR3 DNA reads TGCAGCGCGGGCCCGGGACAAGGGATCGGAGATACGCAGTATTTT.

This rearrangement joins TRBV28 to TRBJ2-4; TRBD1 aligns across 9 bases. Germline assignment: CDR1 MDHEN and CDR2 SYDVKM. The CDR3 is made up of 16 amino acids. The J segment lost 2 bases and the V segment lost 3 bases, leaving 5 bases of the junction unmatched. CDR3 loop: CASSFLGQGTKNIQYF. The DNA of the CDR3 is TGTGCCAGCAGTTTCCTAGGACAGGGGACCAAAAACATTCAGTACTTC.

The V call is TRBV29-1, the J call TRBJ2-1; D is possibly TRBD1 or TRBD2 (6 bases each). Trimming removed 5 bases from V and 4 bases from J, with 24 bases in between. The CDR3 has 17 residues. CDR1 is SQVTM and CDR2 is ANQGSEA in the germline V gene. CDR3 bases: TGCAGCGTTTTAGGTAGAGAATTGAGGGGGGCGTACAATGAGCAGTTCTTC. Translating gives CSVLGRELRGAYNEQFF.

V and J are TRBV5-1 and TRBJ1-1; TRBD1 aligns across 11 bases. Germline trimming cut 4 bases from V and 1 base from J; bases unmatched to any gene: 6. CDR3 length equals 16 residues. In germline, CDR1 is SGHRS, CDR2 YFSETQ. Here the CDR3 reads CASSPWTGGSNTEAFF. The CDR3 nucleotides read TGCGCCAGCAGCCCTTGGACAGGGGGCTCGAACACTGAAGCTTTCTTT.

The chain has TRBV3-1 and TRBJ2-5; D remains unclear. This CDR3 is built from 14 residues. Germline V lookup: CDR1 LGHDT, CDR2 YNNKEL (reference sequence). V lost 1 base and J 3 bases, leaving 9 bases between the germline ends. The CDR3 DNA follows: TGTGCCAGCAGCCAAGTAGGAGTTAAAGAGACCCAGTACTTC. This encodes CASSQVGVKETQYF.

This clonotype was recorded once. This rearrangement joins TRBV4-1 to TRBJ2-3; possibly TRBD1 or TRBD2 for D (5 bases each). Germline V CDR1 and CDR2: MGHRA, YSYEKL. This CDR3 spans 15 amino acids. Trimming left V 2 bases short and J 6 bases short, with 15 bases between. The CDR3 coding sequence is TGCGCCAGCAGCCAACTCCGGGACGTAGCCGATACGCAGTATTTT. Translated: CASSQLRDVADTQYF.

The rearrangement links TRBV11-2 to TRBJ1-1; D ambiguous. CDR3 length: 15 residues. CDR1 and CDR2 from the germline V gene are SGHAT and FQNNGV. Trimming removed 2 bases from V and 1 base from J, with 11 bases in between. The CDR3 coding sequence is TGTGCCAGCAGCTTATCTCAATTGGGGAACACTGAAGCTTTCTTT. Protein sequence: CASSLSQLGNTEAFF.

The rearrangement uses TRBV27 and TRBJ2-5; D perhaps matches TRBD1 (6 bases). V lost 6 bases, J lost 5 bases, and 13 bases lay in between. CDR3 length equals 13 residues. Per germline, CDR1 MNHEY and CDR2 SMNVEV (reference sequence). DNA for the CDR3: TGTGCCAGCAGCCGGCAGGGGCCGGAGACCCAGTACTTC. This translates into CASSRQGPETQYF.

In nucleotides, the CDR3 is TGTGCCAGCAGCCCAGCGTCCTTCCAAGAGACCCAGTACTTC. This sequence encodes CASSPASFQETQYF. This chain connects TRBV28 to TRBJ2-5; D gene ambiguous. The CDR3 contains 14 residues. V lost 6 bases and J 1 base, leaving 12 bases between the germline ends. Per germline, CDR1 MDHEN and CDR2 SYDVKM.

The V gene is TRBV28, the J gene TRBJ1-2, with D uncertain. Trimming stripped 3 bases from V and 3 bases from J, with 14 bases between. CDR1 is MDHEN and CDR2 is SYDVKM in the germline V gene. The CDR3 loop spans 15 amino acids. The CDR3 nucleotides read TGTGCCAGCAGTTTTGTGGGAAAGCTTGACTATGGCTACACCTTC. It translates to CASSFVGKLDYGYTF.

The V and J genes are TRBV11-2 and TRBJ2-4; D remains ambiguous. Germline CDR1 SGHAT, CDR2 FQNNGV. V dropped 0 bases and J dropped 8 bases, with 8 bases sitting between them. This CDR3 has 13 residues. The CDR3 loop is CASSLDSVDIQYF. The CDR3 region has the DNA TGTGCCAGCAGCTTAGATTCAGTGGACATTCAGTACTTC.

This sequence joins TRBV3-1 and TRBJ2-1; 13 bases line up with TRBD2. The CDR3 contains 20 residues. Per germline, CDR1 LGHDT and CDR2 YNNKEL (reference sequence). V lost 4 bases, J lost 0 bases, and 12 bases stayed unmatched. Here the CDR3 DNA reads TGTGCCAGCAGCCGGGCGGGACAACTAGCGGGAGGGAGCTCCTACAATGAGCAGTTCTTC. This translates into CASSRAGQLAGGSSYNEQFF.

The genes are TRBV3-1 and TRBJ1-1; 10 nucleotides match TRBD1. J gave up 3 bases and V 5 bases, and 3 bases lay outside the gene matches. The V gene's germline CDR1 is LGHDT and CDR2 YNNKEL (reference sequence). CDR3 length equals 14 residues. CDR3 amino acids: CASSDGQGDTEAFF. The CDR3 coding sequence is TGTGCCAGCAGCGACGGACAGGGGGACACTGAAGCTTTCTTT.